These 10 T cell receptor beta chains were all obtained from the same sample, sequenced in a study of CD4+ T cells in melanoma. Sequencing was performed with immunoSEQ multiplex PCR; in TCRdb, only in-frame clones are kept and a portion is missing. The table includes 20,000 to 25,000 clones, around 78% detected once. These receptors all come from a human donor with melanoma.

The chain carries TRBV5-1 and TRBJ1-5, with no clear D. Trimming cost V 4 bases and J 4 bases, with 12 bases left between them. CDR3 size: 14 residues. Germline lookup yields CDR1 SGHRS and CDR2 YFSETQ. The CDR3 sequence: CASSQDGINQPQHF. CDR3 bases: TGCGCCAGCAGCCAGGATGGCATAAATCAGCCCCAGCATTTT.

This clone was picked up a small number of times. CDR3 loop: CASRATGTRNTEAFF. For the CDR3, the DNA is TGTGCCAGCAGGGCTACCGGGACCCGGAACACTGAAGCTTTCTTT. This rearrangement joins TRBV7-9 to TRBJ1-1; D perhaps matches TRBD1 (5 bases). CDR3 length: 15 amino acids. Germline V gene data show CDR1 as SEHNR and CDR2 as FQNEAQ (reference sequence). Trimming left V 6 bases short and J 1 base short, with 15 bases between.

This clone has just a few counts. V and J are TRBV30 and TRBJ2-5; D gene uncertain. The ends were cut back, 0 bases at V and 4 bases at J, with 9 bases in the middle. CDR1 and CDR2 from the germline V gene are GTSNPN and SVGIG (reference sequence). The CDR3 has 13 residues. CDR3 residues: CAWSVGGGETQYF. The CDR3 DNA follows: TGTGCCTGGAGTGTAGGTGGTGGAGAGACCCAGTACTTC.

This chain uses TRBV15 with TRBJ1-5, with a weak D call TRBD1 (5 bases). CDR3 length: 16 amino acids. Trimming took 5 bases from V and 1 from J, leaving 15 bases between them. Looked up from germline, CDR1 is LNHNV and CDR2 is YYDKDF (reference sequence). CDR3 sequence: CATSAGTPGSNQPQHF. The CDR3, as DNA: TGTGCCACCAGCGCCGGGACTCCGGGGAGCAATCAGCCCCAGCATTTT.

The chain couples TRBV7-9 to TRBJ2-6, with D perhaps assigned TRBD1 or TRBD2 (5 bases each). CDR3 length: 16 amino acids. Germline lookup yields CDR1 SEHNR and CDR2 FQNEAQ (reference sequence). Trimming shortened V by 5 bases and J by 0 bases, and 11 bases separated the two germline ends. CDR3 sequence (DNA): TGTGCCAGCAGCCGACAGAGGGGCTCTGGGGCCAACGTCCTGACTTTC. It is translated as CASSRQRGSGANVLTF. Full variable domain (outside the CDR3, taken from reference TRBV7-9 and TRBJ2-6): DTGVSQNPRHKITKRGQNVTFRCDPISEHNRLYWYRQTLGQGPEFLTYFQNEAQLEKSRLLSDRFSAERPKGSFSTLEIQRTEQGDSAMYLCASSRQRGSGANVLTFGAGSRLTVL.

This clone came up once. The V gene is TRBV5-1, the J gene TRBJ2-5; D unresolved. The V and J ends lost 1 base and 5 bases respectively, with 9 bases between them. This CDR3 has 13 amino acids. Germline CDR1 and CDR2: SGHRS and YFSETQ. CDR3: CASSLSGGETQYF. Here the CDR3 DNA reads TGCGCCAGCAGCTTGTCGGGCGGCGAGACCCAGTACTTC.

The V and J genes are TRBV30 and TRBJ1-4; TRBD1 agrees at 7 bases. Germline V gives CDR1 GTSNPN, CDR2 SVGIG (reference sequence). The CDR3 covers 16 residues. J gave up 5 bases and V 7 bases, and 16 bases lay outside the gene matches. The CDR3 spells CAFSDSPGQRNEKLFF. In nucleotides, the CDR3 is TGTGCCTTCTCCGACTCTCCGGGACAGAGAAATGAAAAACTGTTTTTT.

This clone has a single count. This chain links TRBV29-1 with TRBJ1-3, with D uncertain. The germline CDR1 and CDR2 sequences are SQVTM and ANQGSEA. The CDR3 length is 13 residues. The ends were cut back, 4 bases at V and 0 bases at J, with 7 bases in the middle. CDR3 sequence (DNA): TGCAGCGTTGGTGGAGGCTCTGGAAACACCATATATTTT. Translating it yields CSVGGGSGNTIYF. Combining the CDR3 with reference TRBV29-1 and TRBJ1-3 gives the whole variable domain SAVISQKPSRDICQRGTSLTIQCQVDSQVTMMFWYRQQPGQSLTLIATANQGSEATYESGFVIDKFPISRPNLTFSTLTVSNMSPEDSSIYLCSVGGGSGNTIYFGEGSWLTVV.

The chain employs TRBV5-4 and TRBJ2-3; D not certain. In germline, CDR1 is SGHNT, CDR2 YYREEE (reference sequence). CDR3 length: 15 residues. The V and J ends lost 0 bases and 0 bases respectively, with 8 bases between them. The DNA for the CDR3 is TGTGCCAGCAGCTTGGAACCGATTAGCACAGATACGCAGTATTTT. Translation gives CASSLEPISTDTQYF. Full variable domain (outside the CDR3, taken from reference TRBV5-4 and TRBJ2-3): ETGVTQSPTHLIKTRGQQVTLRCSSQSGHNTVSWYQQALGQGPQFIFQYYREEENGRGNFPPRFSGLQFPNYSSELNVNALELDDSALYLCASSLEPISTDTQYFGPGTRLTVL.

The chain couples TRBV6-1 to TRBJ1-2; maybe TRBD1 (5 bases). Per germline, CDR1 MNHNS and CDR2 SASEGT. This CDR3 is 12 amino acids long. With 7 bases removed from V and 5 bases from J, the gap between germline ends came to 11 bases. The CDR3 sequence is CASKGDYYGYTF. The CDR3 DNA sequence: TGTGCCAGCAAAGGGGACTATTATGGCTACACCTTC.